One and the same sample provided the 10 T cell receptor beta chains below, sequenced in a study of blood T cell repertoires in COVID-19. Generated by immunoSEQ multiplex PCR, the TCRdb table keeps only in-frame clones and is missing some. Here the sample spans about 100,000 clones, roughly 79% being singletons. Source material: peripheral blood. The receptors come from an older woman with acute or convalescent COVID-19.

This clone showed up just a few times. The V gene is TRBV19, the J gene TRBJ1-1, with 8 nucleotides matching TRBD1. Germline CDR1 is LNHDA and CDR2 is SQIVND (reference sequence). The CDR3 runs 12 residues. The V and J ends lost 5 bases and 4 bases, in that order; junction bases with no gene match: 0. CDR3 amino acids: CASSGTGTEAFF. The CDR3 DNA reads TGTGCCAGTAGTGGGACAGGCACTGAAGCTTTCTTT. The full variable domain, completed using reference TRBV19 and TRBJ1-1, is DGGITQSPKYLFRKEGQNVTLSCEQNLNHDAMYWYRQDPGQGLRLIYYSQIVNDFQKGDIAEGYSVSREKKESFPLTVTSAQKNPTAFYLCASSGTGTEAFFGQGTRLTVV.

The chain joins TRBV27 to TRBJ2-7; a possible D gene is TRBD2 (6 bases). The CDR3 is made up of 16 amino acids. From germline, CDR1 is MNHEY and CDR2 SMNVEV (reference sequence). Trimming stripped 5 bases from V and 4 bases from J, with 21 bases between. The CDR3 loop reads CASSPFGIGGGYEQYF. CDR3 DNA: TGTGCCAGCAGTCCCTTCGGAATTGGGGGAGGATACGAGCAGTACTTC.

The chain recombines TRBV9 with TRBJ2-3; TRBD2 is a possible D gene (6 bases). V was cut by 3 bases and J by 1 base, with 15 bases left in between. The CDR3 extends over 16 amino acids. Germline V gives CDR1 SGDLS, CDR2 YYNGEE. The CDR3 loop reads CASSAGTGGGTDTQYF. The CDR3 coding sequence is TGTGCCAGCAGCGCGGGCACGGGCGGGGGCACAGATACGCAGTATTTT.

This chain links TRBV7-2 with TRBJ2-5; 12 bases are a match to TRBD2. Germline V gene data show CDR1 as SGHTA and CDR2 as FQGNSA. V gave up 5 bases and J gave up 4 bases; unmatched junction bases: 11. CDR3 length: 17 residues. The DNA for the CDR3 is TGTGCCAGCAGCACCCAGCCTCCTAGCGGGGGGGGAGAGACCCAGTACTTC. Translating it yields CASSTQPPSGGGETQYF.

In its sample, this clone was seen once. The chain has TRBV30 and TRBJ1-1; D not resolved. The germline CDR1 and CDR2 sequences are GTSNPN and SVGIG (reference sequence). V was cut by 4 bases and J by 1 base, with 10 bases left in between. The CDR3 length is 13 residues. CDR3 protein: CAWTRLGNTEAFF. CDR3 nucleotide sequence: TGTGCCTGGACTAGGCTAGGGAACACTGAAGCTTTCTTT.

The V gene is TRBV5-1, the J gene TRBJ2-1, with 9 bases that match TRBD2. Germline CDR1 SGHRS, CDR2 YFSETQ. This CDR3 comprises 17 residues. J lost 9 bases, V lost 4 bases, and 17 bases had no gene match. The CDR3: CASSLNTLAGNRGEQFF. CDR3 bases: TGCGCCAGCAGCCTAAACACTCTAGCGGGGAATAGAGGTGAGCAGTTCTTC.

V usage is TRBV7-9 and J usage is TRBJ1-5, with 9 bases that match TRBD1. V shed 5 bases and J 7 bases; nucleotides not matched to a gene: 6. This CDR3 is 14 amino acids long. From germline, CDR1 is SEHNR and CDR2 FQNEAQ (reference sequence). CDR3 loop: CASSPTGGGQPQHF. CDR3 sequence (DNA): TGTGCCAGCAGCCCCACAGGGGGCGGGCAGCCCCAGCATTTT.

This sequence joins TRBV6-2 or TRBV6-3 and TRBJ1-1; D may be TRBD1 (5 bases). There are 12 residues in the CDR3. CDR1 MNHEY and CDR2 SVGEGT come from the germline V gene. Trimming removed 4 bases at V and 5 bases at J, with 8 bases between. CDR3: CASSSGVTEAFF. CDR3 nucleotide sequence: TGTGCCAGCAGTTCGGGGGTGACTGAAGCTTTCTTT.

The chain is built from TRBV6-5 and TRBJ2-3, with TRBD2 identical over 7 bases. The CDR3 contains 16 residues. V shed 0 bases, J shed 2 bases, and the junction held 5 bases outside the gene matches. Germline CDR1 reads MNHEY; CDR2 reads SVGAGI. CDR3 DNA sequence: TGTGCCAGCAGTTACTCGGGTGCGGGGGACACAGATACGCAGTATTTT. It yields the protein CASSYSGAGDTDTQYF.

The chain carries TRBV19 and TRBJ2-2, with 7 bases lining up with TRBD1. Germline values: CDR1 LNHDA, CDR2 SQIVND (reference sequence). The length of the CDR3 is 14 residues. The J segment lost 5 bases and the V segment lost 7 bases, leaving 7 bases of the junction unmatched. DNA for the CDR3: TGTGCCAGTACCACCCGGGACAGAACCGGGGAGCTGTTTTTT. Translated: CASTTRDRTGELFF. Together with reference TRBV19 and TRBJ2-2, the CDR3 gives the full variable domain: DGGITQSPKYLFRKEGQNVTLSCEQNLNHDAMYWYRQDPGQGLRLIYYSQIVNDFQKGDIAEGYSVSREKKESFPLTVTSAQKNPTAFYLCASTTRDRTGELFFGEGSRLTVL.